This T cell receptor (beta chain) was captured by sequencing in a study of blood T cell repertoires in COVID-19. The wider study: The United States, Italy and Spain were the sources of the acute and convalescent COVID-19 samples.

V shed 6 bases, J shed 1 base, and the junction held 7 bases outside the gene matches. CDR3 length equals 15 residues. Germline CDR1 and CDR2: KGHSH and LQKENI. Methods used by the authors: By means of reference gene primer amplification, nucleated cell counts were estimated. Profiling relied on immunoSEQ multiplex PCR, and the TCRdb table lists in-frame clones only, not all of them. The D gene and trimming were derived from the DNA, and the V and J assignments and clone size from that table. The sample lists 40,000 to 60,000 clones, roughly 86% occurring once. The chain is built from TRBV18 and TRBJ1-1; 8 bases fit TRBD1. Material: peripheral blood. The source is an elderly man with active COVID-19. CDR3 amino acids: CASSLGQGANTEAFF. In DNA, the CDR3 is TGTGCCAGCTCCCTCGGACAGGGCGCGAACACTGAAGCTTTCTTT.